The 18 T cell receptor beta chains below come from one sample, sequenced in a study of regulatory T cells in long-lasting Graves disease. The sample's time point: persistent/refractory GD, antithyroid drugs over 5 years with positive TRAb. The TCR library was prepared using RNA isolated from PBMCs. Building of the TCR beta libraries involved iRepertoire HTBI primers and Arm-PCR of CDR3 regions. From the multiplex PCR reads, TCRdb called clonotypes with MiXCR, one entry per CDR3 protein. The repertoire has a few hundred thousand distinct CDR3 sequences, approximately 23% of them found once; the top ten carry around 13%. Sequences were derived from peripheral blood mononuclear cells (PBMCs), sampled when the disease was refractory, from a patient treated with antithyroid drugs. The receptors come from a female donor with Graves disease.

V usage is TRBV5-5 and J usage is TRBJ1-1; TRBD1 matches at 7 bases. The V gene's germline CDR1 is SGHKS and CDR2 YYEKEE (reference sequence). This CDR3 has 15 amino acids. V was pared by 0 bases and J by 2 bases, with 4 bases of the junction left unmatched. The CDR3 loop reads CASSLEDRYNTEAFF. In DNA, the CDR3 is TGTGCCAGCAGCTTGGAGGACAGGTATAACACTGAAGCTTTCTTT.

This clonotype came up a few times. The CDR3 sequence: CASSLPGFNEQFF. CDR3 bases: TGTGCCAGCAGCTTACCAGGGTTCAATGAGCAGTTCTTC. V gene TRBV7-2 combines with J gene TRBJ2-1; maybe TRBD1 (5 bases). V was cut by 2 bases and J by 6 bases, with 8 bases left in between. Germline lookup yields CDR1 SGHTA and CDR2 FQGNSA. This CDR3 has 13 residues.

This clonotype was picked up many times. The chain has TRBV12-3 or TRBV12-4 and TRBJ1-5; no firm D call. V was pared by 5 bases and J by 1 base, with 15 bases between. This CDR3 comprises 16 residues. The CDR3 DNA reads TGTGCCAGCAGTACCTCAGCGGGTGTCAGCAATCAGCCCCAGCATTTT. Translated: CASSTSAGVSNQPQHF.

This clonotype was detected only a few times. The chain couples TRBV19 to TRBJ2-7, with D hard to call. The germline gives CDR1 LNHDA, CDR2 SQIVND (reference sequence). V lost 9 bases and J lost 0, with 15 bases in between. The CDR3 totals 14 residues. CDR3 nucleotide sequence: TGTGCCAGCAGAAGGAACATAGACTCCTACGAGCAGTACTTC. Its protein is CASRRNIDSYEQYF.

As concerns this clonotype: The junction and the germline gene differ at one end; a read error may be behind it. The V and J genes are TRBV5-6 and TRBJ1-5; 8 bases are a match to TRBD1. Germline assignment: CDR1 SGHDT and CDR2 YYEEEE. This CDR3 comprises 15 residues. CDR3 protein: CASSTLSTGGEPQHF. The CDR3 coding sequence is TGCGCCAGCAGCACATTATCAACAGGGGGTGAGCCCCAGCATTTT.

This clonotype showed up many times. The chain uses TRBV20-1 and TRBJ2-5, with D possibly TRBD1 on 5 matching bases. The V gene's germline CDR1 is DFQATT and CDR2 SNEGSKA (reference sequence). CDR3 size: 13 residues. The CDR3 protein is CSLSARAGETQYF. DNA of the CDR3: TGCAGCCTGTCCGCCAGGGCAGGAGAGACCCAGTACTTC.

With respect to this clonotype: Its ends do not fully match the called genes, so a read error is possible. The chain uses TRBV4-3 and TRBJ2-7; D not certain. The CDR3 is 14 amino acids. Germline V gives CDR1 LGHNA, CDR2 YSLEER. For the CDR3, the DNA is TGCGCCAGCAGCCAAGAAGGGTTTTCCTCCGAGCAGTACTTC. Its protein product is CASSQEGFSSEQYF.

This clonotype showed up many times. The J gene is TRBJ1-2, the V gene TRBV5-1, with 7 bases fitting TRBD1. Losses at the gene ends were 4 bases for V and 8 bases for J; bases not matched to a gene: 11. Germline CDR1 SGHRS, CDR2 YFSETQ. There are 14 residues in the CDR3. CDR3 DNA: TGCGCCAGCAGCCGGGACAGATCCCCTTTCGGCTACACCTTC. This encodes CASSRDRSPFGYTF.

This clonotype was detected many times. V and J are TRBV27 and TRBJ2-5; D call uncertain. The CDR3 is 14 amino acids. The V end was cut by 2 bases, the J end by 5 bases, with 12 bases between. Germline CDR1 reads MNHEY; CDR2 reads SMNVEV (reference sequence). CDR3 protein: CASSLIGSRETQYF. CDR3 sequence (DNA): TGTGCCAGCAGTTTAATTGGGTCTCGCGAGACCCAGTACTTC.

The rearrangement links TRBV29-1 to TRBJ2-1, with 11 bases fitting TRBD2. This CDR3 is 14 amino acids long. Germline loops: CDR1 SQVTM, CDR2 ANQGSEA. V was clipped by 3 bases and J by 8 bases; unmatched bases: 6. The CDR3 is CSVEVTSGSHEQFF. Here the CDR3 DNA reads TGCAGCGTTGAGGTCACTAGCGGGAGTCATGAGCAGTTCTTC.

This clonotype has a count of ten or more. The CDR3 DNA follows: TGTGCCACCAGTGACCTAACAGGGCCATCAAAAGAGACCCAGTACTTC. It encodes CATSDLTGPSKETQYF. J is TRBJ2-5 and V is TRBV24-1, with TRBD1 as a possible D gene (6 bases). Germline lookup yields CDR1 KGHDR and CDR2 SFDVKD. This CDR3 has 16 residues. Trimming removed 4 bases from V and 3 bases from J, with 17 bases in between.

There are many counts of this clonotype. The rearrangement joins TRBV6-5 to TRBJ2-5, with unresolved D. CDR1 and CDR2 (germline): MNHEY, SVGAGI. The V and J ends lost 0 bases and 5 bases respectively, with 7 bases between them. This CDR3 has 13 residues. The CDR3 DNA is TGTGCCAGCAGTTACTCACGGTTCGAGACCCAGTACTTC. Its translation: CASSYSRFETQYF.

This clonotype was seen repeatedly, ten times or more. V and J are TRBV28 and TRBJ1-5; D is possibly TRBD1 (6 bases). This CDR3 spans 14 amino acids. Germline CDR1 reads MDHEN; CDR2 reads SYDVKM. V gave up 8 bases and J gave up 5 bases, with 16 bases separating them. The CDR3: CASPRGHGYQPQHF. CDR3 DNA: TGTGCCAGCCCTAGGGGACACGGTTATCAGCCCCAGCATTTT.

This clonotype was seen only a few times. The rearrangement links TRBV10-3 to TRBJ2-2, with 9 bases that match TRBD2. The CDR3 totals 15 residues. Germline CDR1 reads ENHRY; CDR2 reads SYGVKD. V trimming: 7 bases; J trimming: 4 bases; junction bases outside the gene matches: 7. In DNA form, the CDR3 reads TGTGCCATCAAAGGTAGCGGGGGCCCCACCGGGGAGCTGTTTTTT. Its protein is CAIKGSGGPTGELFF.

This clonotype was detected ten times or more. The V and J genes are TRBV6-1 and TRBJ1-4; D perhaps matches TRBD1 (5 bases). The germline gives CDR1 MNHNS, CDR2 SASEGT. CDR3 length: 14 amino acids. V lost 6 bases and J lost 7, with 15 bases in between. CDR3 residues: CASSSDIYAEKLFF. In nucleotides, the CDR3 is TGTGCCAGCAGCTCGGACATTTACGCTGAAAAACTGTTTTTT.

This clonotype occurred many times. V is TRBV5-1 and J is TRBJ2-7; the D is unclear. Trimming cost V 0 bases and J 1 base, with 8 bases left between them. CDR3 length equals 14 residues. The germline gives CDR1 SGHRS, CDR2 YFSETQ. CDR3 DNA sequence: TGCGCCAGCAGCTTGGGTATAAATTCCTACGAGCAGTACTTC. Amino acids: CASSLGINSYEQYF.

The rearrangement uses TRBV7-2 and TRBJ2-1; 12 bases are shared with TRBD2. Germline V lookup: CDR1 SGHTA, CDR2 FQGNSA. The junction had 11 bases not matched to a gene; V was cut back by 5 bases and J by 6 bases. The CDR3 is 17 amino acids. CDR3 DNA: TGTGCCAGCAGCCTGAGGACTAGCGGGATTGTGGGCAATGAGCAGTTCTTC. This sequence encodes CASSLRTSGIVGNEQFF.

The V gene is TRBV6-2 or TRBV6-3, the J gene TRBJ1-2, with a tentative D call TRBD1 (5 bases). The germline V gene encodes CDR1 MNHEY and CDR2 SVGEGT. Trimming removed 6 bases at V and 3 bases at J, with 11 bases between. The CDR3 is 13 residues long. For the CDR3, the DNA is TGTGCCAGCAGCACAGGTGACGACTATGGCTACACCTTC. It yields the protein CASSTGDDYGYTF.